This T cell receptor beta chain appears in the sequencing data of a study of blood T cell repertoires in COVID-19. Study-level information: From T cells, B-cell-depleted T cells, or PBMCs came the material, which was cDNA or gDNA.

Germline V gene data show CDR1 as SGDLS and CDR2 as YYNGEE. This CDR3 is 15 amino acids long. With V trimmed by 0 bases and J by 10 bases, 4 bases remained unmatched. This clone was seen only once. Here immunoSEQ multiplex PCR was the method, and the copy in TCRdb shows in-frame clones only, minus some. The sample lists 150,000 to 160,000 clones, around 85% occurring once. The chain recombines TRBV9 with TRBJ1-6, with 10 bases fitting TRBD1. The TCR sequence derives from a woman in her seventies with acute or convalescent COVID-19. Material: peripheral blood. CDR3 amino acids: CASSVEGTGVSPLHF. CDR3 nucleotide sequence: TGTGCCAGCAGCGTAGAGGGGACAGGGGTCTCACCCCTCCACTTT. Full variable domain (remainder filled in from reference TRBV9 and TRBJ1-6): DSGVTQTPKHLITATGQRVTLRCSPRSGDLSVYWYQQSLDQGLQFLIQYYNGEERAKGNILERFSAQQFPDLHSELNLSSLELGDSALYFCASSVEGTGVSPLHFGNGTRLTVT.